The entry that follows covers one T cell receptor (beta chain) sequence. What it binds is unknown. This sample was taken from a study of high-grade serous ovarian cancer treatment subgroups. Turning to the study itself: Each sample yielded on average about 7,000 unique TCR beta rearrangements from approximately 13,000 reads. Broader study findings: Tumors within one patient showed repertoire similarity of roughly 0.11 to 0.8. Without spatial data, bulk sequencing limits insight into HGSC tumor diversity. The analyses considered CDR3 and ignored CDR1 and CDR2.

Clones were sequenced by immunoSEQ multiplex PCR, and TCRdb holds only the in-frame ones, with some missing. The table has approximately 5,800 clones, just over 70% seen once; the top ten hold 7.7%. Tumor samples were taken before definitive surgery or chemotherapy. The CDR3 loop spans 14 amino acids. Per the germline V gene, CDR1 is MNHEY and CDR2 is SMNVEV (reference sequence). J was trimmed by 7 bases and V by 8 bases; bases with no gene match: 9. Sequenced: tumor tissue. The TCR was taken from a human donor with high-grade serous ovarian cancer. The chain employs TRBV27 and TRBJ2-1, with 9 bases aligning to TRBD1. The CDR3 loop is CASGEGQGWNEQFF. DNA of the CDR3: TGTGCCAGCGGAGAGGGACAGGGATGGAATGAGCAGTTCTTC.